One T cell receptor (beta chain) is described in this entry. The CDR3 spans 14 residues. V lost 2 bases and J lost 10, with 18 bases in between. Germline V gene data show CDR1 as SEHNR and CDR2 as FQNEAQ (reference sequence). Authors' methods: Nucleated cell number was recorded as an estimate derived from reference gene primer amplification. Generated by immunoSEQ multiplex PCR, the TCRdb table keeps only in-frame clones and is missing some. D and trimming come from the DNA, and the V and J calls and clone size come from that table. The sample has approximately 270,000 clones; approximately 83% are singletons. This record belongs to a study of blood T cell repertoires in COVID-19. Study-level background: Donors in the United States, Italy and Spain gave samples during acute or convalescent COVID-19.

Cohort placement rested on clinical history that participants reported themselves. This chain joins TRBV7-9 and TRBJ2-7; D is perhaps TRBD1 (6 bases). The sequencing input was PBMCs or T cells enriched from blood (not recorded which). This clonotype originated in a woman between 45 and 65 years old who had recovered from COVID-19. In DNA, the CDR3 is TGTGCCAGCAGCTTACGGTCAGGGGAGAATGGTCAGTACTTC. This sequence encodes CASSLRSGENGQYF.